This TCR beta chain is drawn from a study of lung T cells in sarcoidosis with Löfgren's syndrome. TCRdb redid the calling of the reads with MiXCR, one entry per CDR3 protein. This sample has some 19,000 distinct CDR3 sequences; roughly a fifth occur once, and the top ten carry roughly 0.7%. As regards this clonotype: This sequence may be a read error, since a much larger clone differs from it by one base.

The receptor was isolated from a human donor with sarcoidosis (Löfgren's syndrome or another form), or a control subject (not recorded which). The specimen was CD4+ T cells from bronchoalveolar lavage.

CDR3 amino acids: CASSLAIETQYF. CDR3 DNA: TGCGCCAGCAGCTTGGCTATCGAGACCCAGTACTTC. The chain recombines TRBV5-1 with TRBJ2-5; D is unresolved. Per germline, CDR1 SGHRS and CDR2 YFSETQ. V was trimmed by 0 bases and J by 5 bases, leaving 5 bases between them. CDR3 length equals 12 residues.